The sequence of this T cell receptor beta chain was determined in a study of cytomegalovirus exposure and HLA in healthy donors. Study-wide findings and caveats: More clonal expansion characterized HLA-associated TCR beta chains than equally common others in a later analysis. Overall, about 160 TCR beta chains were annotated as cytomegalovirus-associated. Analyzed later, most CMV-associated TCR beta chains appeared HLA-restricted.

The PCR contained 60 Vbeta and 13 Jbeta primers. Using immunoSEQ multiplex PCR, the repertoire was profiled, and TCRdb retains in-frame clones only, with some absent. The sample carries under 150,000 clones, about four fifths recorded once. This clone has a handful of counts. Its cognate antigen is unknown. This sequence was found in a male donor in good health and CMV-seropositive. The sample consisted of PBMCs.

As DNA, the CDR3 is TGTGCCAGCAGCGACGGAGGCGGGAGTACCGGTAGCGAGCAGTACTTC. Translating it yields CASSDGGGSTGSEQYF. This chain joins TRBV4-2 and TRBJ2-7; 7 nucleotides match TRBD2. CDR1 LGHNA and CDR2 YNFKEQ come from the germline V gene. Germline trimming cut 5 bases from V and 6 bases from J; bases unmatched to any gene: 16. This CDR3 has 16 amino acids.